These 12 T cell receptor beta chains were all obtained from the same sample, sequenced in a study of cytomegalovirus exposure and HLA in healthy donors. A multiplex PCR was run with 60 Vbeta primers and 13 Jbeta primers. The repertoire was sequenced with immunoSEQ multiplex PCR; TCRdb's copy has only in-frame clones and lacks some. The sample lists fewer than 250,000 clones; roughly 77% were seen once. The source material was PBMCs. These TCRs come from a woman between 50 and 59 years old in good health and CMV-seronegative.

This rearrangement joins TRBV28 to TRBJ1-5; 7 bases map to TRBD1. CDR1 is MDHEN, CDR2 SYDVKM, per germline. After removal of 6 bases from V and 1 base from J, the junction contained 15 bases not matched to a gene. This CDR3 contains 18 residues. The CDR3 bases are TGTGCCAGCAGCTCCGACAGGGTCTCCTGGCGGAGCAATCAGCCCCAGCATTTT. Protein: CASSSDRVSWRSNQPQHF.

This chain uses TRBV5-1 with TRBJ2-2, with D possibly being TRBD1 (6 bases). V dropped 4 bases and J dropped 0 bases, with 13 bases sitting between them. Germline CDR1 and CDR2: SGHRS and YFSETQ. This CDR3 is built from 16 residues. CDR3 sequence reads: CASSRTAGTNTGELFF. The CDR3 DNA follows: TGCGCCAGCAGCCGGACAGCCGGTACGAACACCGGGGAGCTGTTTTTT.

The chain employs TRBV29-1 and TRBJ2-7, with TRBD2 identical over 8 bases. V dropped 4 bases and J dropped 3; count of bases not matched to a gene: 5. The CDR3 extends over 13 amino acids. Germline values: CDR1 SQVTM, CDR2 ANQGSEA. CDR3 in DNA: TGCAGCGTTGGATCGGGGGGGTACTACGAGCAGTACTTC. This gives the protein CSVGSGGYYEQYF.

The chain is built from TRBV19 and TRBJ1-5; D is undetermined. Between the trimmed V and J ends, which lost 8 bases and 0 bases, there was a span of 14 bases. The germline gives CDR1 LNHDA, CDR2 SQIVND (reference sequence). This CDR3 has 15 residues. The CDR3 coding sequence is TGTGCCAGTCGGGATCCTTTCGTTAGCAATCAGCCCCAGCATTTT. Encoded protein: CASRDPFVSNQPQHF.

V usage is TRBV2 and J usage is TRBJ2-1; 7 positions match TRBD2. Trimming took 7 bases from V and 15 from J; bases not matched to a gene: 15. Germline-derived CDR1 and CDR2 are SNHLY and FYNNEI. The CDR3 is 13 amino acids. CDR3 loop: CASTLSLGGGTFF. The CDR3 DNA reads TGTGCCAGCACCCTGAGTCTCGGCGGGGGAACGTTCTTC.

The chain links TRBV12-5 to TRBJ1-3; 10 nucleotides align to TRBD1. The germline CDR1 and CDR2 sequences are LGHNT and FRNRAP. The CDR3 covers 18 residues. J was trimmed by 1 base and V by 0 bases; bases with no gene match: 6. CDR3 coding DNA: TGTGCTAGTGGTTTGGTTTTAAGACAGGGGGCATCTGGAAACACCATATATTTT. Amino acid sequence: CASGLVLRQGASGNTIYF.

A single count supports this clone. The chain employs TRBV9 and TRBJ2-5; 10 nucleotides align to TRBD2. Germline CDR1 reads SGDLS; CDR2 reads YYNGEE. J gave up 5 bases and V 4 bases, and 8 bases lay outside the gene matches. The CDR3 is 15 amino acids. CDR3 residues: CASSSEREGQETQYF. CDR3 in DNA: TGTGCCAGCAGCTCCGAGCGGGAGGGCCAGGAGACCCAGTACTTC.

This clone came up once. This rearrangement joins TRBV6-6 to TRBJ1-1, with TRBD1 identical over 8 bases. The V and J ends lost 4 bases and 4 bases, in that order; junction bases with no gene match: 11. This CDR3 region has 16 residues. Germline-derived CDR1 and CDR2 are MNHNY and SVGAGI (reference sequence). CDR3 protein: CASSFPLTGVSTEAFF. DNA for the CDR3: TGTGCCAGCAGTTTCCCCTTGACAGGGGTGAGCACTGAAGCTTTCTTT.

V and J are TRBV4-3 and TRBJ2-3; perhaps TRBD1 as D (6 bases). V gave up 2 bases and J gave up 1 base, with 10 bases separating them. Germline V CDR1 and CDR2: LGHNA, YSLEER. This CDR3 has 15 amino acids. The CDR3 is CASSQKSGGTDTQYF. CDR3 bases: TGCGCCAGCAGCCAAAAATCAGGGGGCACAGATACGCAGTATTTT.

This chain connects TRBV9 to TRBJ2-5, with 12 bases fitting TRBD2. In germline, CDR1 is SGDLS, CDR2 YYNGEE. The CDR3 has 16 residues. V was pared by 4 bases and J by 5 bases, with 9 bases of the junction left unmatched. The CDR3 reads CASSPRLAGDKETQYF. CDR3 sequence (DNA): TGTGCCAGCAGCCCGCGACTAGCGGGAGATAAGGAGACCCAGTACTTC.

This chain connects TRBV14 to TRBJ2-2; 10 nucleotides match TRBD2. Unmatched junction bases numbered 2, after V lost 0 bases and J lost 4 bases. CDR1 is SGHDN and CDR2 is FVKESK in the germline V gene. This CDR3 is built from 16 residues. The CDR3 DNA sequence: TGTGCCAGCAGCCAAGAACTAGCGGGACTCACCGGGGAGCTGTTTTTT. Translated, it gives CASSQELAGLTGELFF.

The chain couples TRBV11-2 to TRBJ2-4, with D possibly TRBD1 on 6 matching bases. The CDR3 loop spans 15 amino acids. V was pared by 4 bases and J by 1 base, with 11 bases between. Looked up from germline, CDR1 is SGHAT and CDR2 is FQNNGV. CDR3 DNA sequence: TGTGCCAGCAGCTCTGGGGGCAGCGCCAAAAACATTCAGTACTTC. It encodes CASSSGGSAKNIQYF. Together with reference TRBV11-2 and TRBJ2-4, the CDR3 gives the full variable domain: EAGVAQSPRYKIIEKRQSVAFWCNPISGHATLYWYQQILGQGPKLLIQFQNNGVVDDSQLPKDRFSAERLKGVDSTLKIQPAKLEDSAVYLCASSSGGSAKNIQYFGAGTRLSVL.